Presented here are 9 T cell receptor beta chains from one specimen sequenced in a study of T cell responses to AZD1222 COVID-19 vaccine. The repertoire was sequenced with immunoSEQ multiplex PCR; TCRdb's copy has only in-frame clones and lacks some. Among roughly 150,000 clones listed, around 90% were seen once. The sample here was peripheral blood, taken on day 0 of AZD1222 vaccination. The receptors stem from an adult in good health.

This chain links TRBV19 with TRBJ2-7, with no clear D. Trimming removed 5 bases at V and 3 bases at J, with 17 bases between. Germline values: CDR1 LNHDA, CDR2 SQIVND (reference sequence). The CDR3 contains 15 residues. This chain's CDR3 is CASSPGPGSSYEQYF. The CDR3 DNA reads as TGTGCCAGTAGTCCAGGTCCCGGTTCTAGCTACGAGCAGTACTTC.

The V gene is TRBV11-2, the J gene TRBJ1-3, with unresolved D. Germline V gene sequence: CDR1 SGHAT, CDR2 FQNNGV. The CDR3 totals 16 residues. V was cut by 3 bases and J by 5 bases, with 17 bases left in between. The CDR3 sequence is CASSFDPIRGRNTIYF. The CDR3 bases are TGTGCCAGCAGCTTTGATCCGATTCGGGGTAGAAACACCATATATTTT.

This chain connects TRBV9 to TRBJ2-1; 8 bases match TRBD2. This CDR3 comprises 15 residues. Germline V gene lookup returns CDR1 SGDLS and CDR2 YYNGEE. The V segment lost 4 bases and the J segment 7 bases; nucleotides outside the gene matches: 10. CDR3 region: CASSPIAGMGNEQFF. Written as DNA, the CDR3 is TGTGCCAGCAGCCCCATAGCGGGGATGGGGAATGAGCAGTTCTTC.

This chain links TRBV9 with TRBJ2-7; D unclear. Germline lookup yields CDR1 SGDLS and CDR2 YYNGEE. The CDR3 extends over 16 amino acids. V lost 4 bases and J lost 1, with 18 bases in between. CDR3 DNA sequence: TGTGCCAGCAGCCCGCCGCGGCGGAAAATTTCCTACGAGCAGTACTTC. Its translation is CASSPPRRKISYEQYF.

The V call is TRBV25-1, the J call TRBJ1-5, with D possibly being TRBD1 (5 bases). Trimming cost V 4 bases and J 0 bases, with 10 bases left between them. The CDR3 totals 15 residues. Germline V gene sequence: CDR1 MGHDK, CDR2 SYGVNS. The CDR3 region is CASSAGRDSNQPQHF. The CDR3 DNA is TGTGCCAGCAGTGCAGGGCGAGATAGCAATCAGCCCCAGCATTTT.

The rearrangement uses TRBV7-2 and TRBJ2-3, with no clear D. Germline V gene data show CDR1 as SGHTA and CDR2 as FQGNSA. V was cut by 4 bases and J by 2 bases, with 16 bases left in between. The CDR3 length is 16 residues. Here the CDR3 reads CASSSSRAASTDTQYF. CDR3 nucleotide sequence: TGTGCCAGCAGCTCCAGTCGAGCCGCGTCCACAGATACGCAGTATTTT.

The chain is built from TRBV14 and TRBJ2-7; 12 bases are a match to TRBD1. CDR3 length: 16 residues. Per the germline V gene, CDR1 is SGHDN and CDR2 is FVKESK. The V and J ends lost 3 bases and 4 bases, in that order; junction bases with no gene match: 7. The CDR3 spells CASSHLGQGAFYEQYF. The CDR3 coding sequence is TGTGCCAGCAGCCACTTGGGACAGGGGGCTTTTTACGAGCAGTACTTC.

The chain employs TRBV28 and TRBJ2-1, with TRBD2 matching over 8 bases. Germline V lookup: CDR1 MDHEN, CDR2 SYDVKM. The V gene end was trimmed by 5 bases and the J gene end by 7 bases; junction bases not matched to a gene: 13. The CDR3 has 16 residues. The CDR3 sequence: CASSPHRSSGLNEQFF. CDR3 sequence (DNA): TGTGCCAGCAGTCCTCATAGGTCTAGCGGGTTGAATGAGCAGTTCTTC.

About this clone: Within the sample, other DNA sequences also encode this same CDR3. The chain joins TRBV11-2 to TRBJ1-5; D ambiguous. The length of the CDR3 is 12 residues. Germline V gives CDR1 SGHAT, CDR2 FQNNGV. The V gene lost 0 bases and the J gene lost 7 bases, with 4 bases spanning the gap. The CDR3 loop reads CASSLEGQPQHF. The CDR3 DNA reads TGTGCCAGCAGCTTAGAGGGCCAGCCCCAGCATTTT.